These 26 T cell receptor beta chains originate from one sample sequenced in a study of blood T cell repertoires in COVID-19. Only in-frame clones appear in the TCRdb table, and some are missing; sequencing was by immunoSEQ multiplex PCR. The sample has roughly 87,000 clones, 86% seen once. Sequencing was done on a sample of peripheral blood. These TCRs come from a human donor in a cohort sampled during active COVID-19.

The chain joins TRBV28 to TRBJ2-3; 9 bases line up with TRBD1. Per the germline V gene, CDR1 is MDHEN and CDR2 is SYDVKM. J gave up 3 bases and V 5 bases, and 9 bases lay outside the gene matches. CDR3 length equals 16 residues. CDR3 in amino acids: CASSDGDRVRTDTQYF. The CDR3 bases are TGTGCCAGCAGTGACGGGGACAGGGTAAGGACAGATACGCAGTATTTT.

The CDR3 here is CASSPRLAFDDTQYF. CDR3 sequence (DNA): TGTGCCAGCAGCCCAAGACTAGCGTTTGATGATACGCAGTATTTT. The chain couples TRBV7-9 to TRBJ2-3, with 8 nucleotides matching TRBD2. CDR1 is SEHNR, CDR2 FQNEAQ, per germline (reference sequence). The CDR3 sequence is 15 residues long. The trim removed 5 bases at V and 6 bases at J, leaving 10 bases unmatched.

The chain has TRBV7-2 and TRBJ2-1, with D perhaps matching TRBD2 (6 bases). The CDR3 spans 17 residues. Germline assignment: CDR1 SGHTA and CDR2 FQGNSA. V lost 5 bases, J lost 2 bases, and 19 bases lay in between. As DNA, the CDR3 is TGTGCCAGCAGCCCCCGCATAGCGGAAAGAACCTACAATGAGCAGTTCTTC. It specifies CASSPRIAERTYNEQFF.

This chain links TRBV7-3 with TRBJ2-1, with 15 bases that match TRBD2. The CDR3 sequence is 15 residues long. V lost 3 bases and J lost 9; bases outside the gene matches: 3. CDR1 and CDR2 from the germline V gene are SGHTA and FQGTGA. The CDR3 reads CASSFGTSGRSEQFF. For the CDR3, the DNA is TGTGCCAGCAGCTTCGGGACTAGCGGGAGGAGTGAGCAGTTCTTC.

V gene TRBV28 combines with J gene TRBJ2-2; 7 nucleotides line up with TRBD1. Germline loops: CDR1 MDHEN, CDR2 SYDVKM. The V segment lost 8 bases and the J segment 0 bases; nucleotides outside the gene matches: 0. There are 13 residues in the CDR3. CDR3 bases: TGTGCCAGCGGGACAGCGAACACCGGGGAGCTGTTTTTT. Translating gives CASGTANTGELFF.

This CDR3 reads CAWSRRRLNTEAFF. The CDR3 DNA reads TGTGCCTGGAGTCGCCGTCGGTTGAACACTGAAGCTTTCTTT. This chain links TRBV30 with TRBJ1-1; D call uncertain. This CDR3 has 14 amino acids. Germline V gives CDR1 GTSNPN, CDR2 SVGIG (reference sequence). The V end lost 2 bases, the J end lost 0 bases, and 10 bases lay between the germline ends.

The V gene is TRBV4-3, the J gene TRBJ2-2; weak D call: TRBD1 (6 bases). The V gene's germline CDR1 is LGHNA and CDR2 YSLEER. The CDR3 runs to 14 residues. The germline V and J ends were trimmed by 4 bases and 4 bases, with 10 bases remaining between them. The CDR3 is CASSLLRGTGELFF. CDR3 DNA: TGCGCCAGCAGCCTTCTCAGGGGCACCGGGGAGCTGTTTTTT.

The chain has TRBV27 and TRBJ1-2, with 7 bases matching TRBD1. This CDR3 spans 13 amino acids. Trimming cost V 9 bases and J 5 bases; bases outside gene matches: 9. Germline V gives CDR1 MNHEY, CDR2 SMNVEV (reference sequence). The CDR3 region has the DNA TGTGCCAGTAGCCGGGACAGACGGTATGGCTACACCTTC. Translating gives CASSRDRRYGYTF.

This clone was counted once. The rearrangement uses TRBV19 and TRBJ2-1; TRBD1 matches at 8 bases. Germline lookup yields CDR1 LNHDA and CDR2 SQIVND (reference sequence). The CDR3 extends over 14 amino acids. Trimming cost V 3 bases and J 6 bases; bases outside gene matches: 4. This chain's CDR3 is CASSILTGVNEQFF. The CDR3 DNA reads as TGTGCCAGTAGTATTCTGACAGGGGTCAATGAGCAGTTCTTC.

The chain couples TRBV28 to TRBJ2-4; maybe TRBD1 (5 bases). Germline V CDR1 and CDR2: MDHEN, SYDVKM. Trimming shortened V by 6 bases and J by 1 base, and 16 bases separated the two germline ends. The CDR3 runs to 16 residues. CDR3 nucleotide sequence: TGTGCCAGCAGCCGGACATCAATTTTTGCCAAAAACATTCAGTACTTC. Its protein product is CASSRTSIFAKNIQYF.

Here the CDR3 DNA reads TGTGCCAGCAGCCAAGAAAGCGGATTGCAGTACTTC. It translates to CASSQESGLQYF. The chain employs TRBV3-1 (or the pseudogene TRBV3-2) and TRBJ2-4; a possible D gene is TRBD2 (5 bases). The germline V gene encodes CDR1 LGHDT and CDR2 YNNKEL (reference sequence). Trimming took off 0 bases at V and 13 bases at J, with 10 bases between the two ends. The CDR3 totals 12 residues.

The chain combines TRBV15 with TRBJ1-2; D may be TRBD1 (5 bases). Germline CDR1 reads LNHNV; CDR2 reads YYDKDF (reference sequence). V dropped 0 bases and J dropped 8 bases, with 13 bases sitting between them. This CDR3 region has 14 residues. CDR3 nucleotides: TGTGCCACCAGCAGAGATAGGAGCGGGGGAGGCTACACCTTC. This sequence encodes CATSRDRSGGGYTF.

The chain couples TRBV7-9 to TRBJ2-7; 9 bases are a match to TRBD1. V gave up 7 bases and J gave up 4 bases; unmatched junction bases: 8. Per germline, CDR1 SEHNR and CDR2 FQNEAQ (reference sequence). CDR3 length: 14 amino acids. The CDR3 sequence: CASTPTGQGYEQYF. The CDR3 region has the DNA TGTGCCAGCACCCCCACCGGACAGGGGTACGAGCAGTACTTC.

The chain uses TRBV6-5 and TRBJ2-3; maybe TRBD1 (6 bases). Looked up from germline, CDR1 is MNHEY and CDR2 is SVGAGI. Deletions cut 5 bases from V and 5 bases from J, with 11 bases between. The CDR3 is 13 amino acids. DNA for the CDR3: TGTGCCAGCAGTACCAACAGGGTAGATACGCAGTATTTT. Its translation is CASSTNRVDTQYF.

The chain carries TRBV7-6 and TRBJ2-7; 10 nucleotides match TRBD1. Germline V CDR1 and CDR2: SGHVS, FNYEAQ. Trimming removed 3 bases from V and 5 bases from J; junction bases left unmatched: 4. The CDR3 is 14 residues long. Here the CDR3 DNA reads TGTGCCAGCAGCTTTGGGACAGGGGTCCACGAGCAGTACTTC. Protein: CASSFGTGVHEQYF.

V gene TRBV14 combines with J gene TRBJ2-1; a weak D match, TRBD2 (7 bases). The CDR3 length is 16 residues. CDR1 is SGHDN, CDR2 FVKESK, per germline. Trimming left V 1 base short and J 2 bases short, with 12 bases between. The CDR3 DNA reads as TGTGCCAGCAGCCAAGTCAGCGGGACAACCTACAATGAGCAGTTCTTC. This translates into CASSQVSGTTYNEQFF.

The chain is built from TRBV6-5 and TRBJ1-5; D not certain. CDR3 length equals 15 residues. CDR1 is MNHEY, CDR2 SVGAGI, per germline. V lost 5 bases to trimming and J lost 5 bases, with 16 bases between them. The CDR3 region is CASSPRGPGYQPQHF. The DNA of the CDR3 is TGTGCCAGCAGTCCCCGGGGTCCTGGGTATCAGCCCCAGCATTTT.

The CDR3 bases are TGTGCCACCCAACAGGGTCACGATGAGCAGTTCTTC. Protein sequence: CATQQGHDEQFF. This chain joins TRBV2 and TRBJ2-1, with D possibly matching TRBD1 (6 bases). The CDR3 consists of 12 residues. The germline gives CDR1 SNHLY, CDR2 FYNNEI. The ends were cut back, 10 bases at V and 8 bases at J, with 15 bases in the middle.

This chain joins TRBV7-8 and TRBJ2-2; tentative D call: TRBD1 (6 bases). V was cut by 4 bases and J by 1 base, with 13 bases left in between. This CDR3 region has 16 residues. CDR1 and CDR2 (germline): SGHVS, FQNEAQ. The CDR3, as DNA: TGTGCCAGCAGCTCACAGGGATTTTGGAACACCGGGGAGCTGTTTTTT. This gives the protein CASSSQGFWNTGELFF. The whole variable domain, filled in from reference TRBV7-8 and TRBJ2-2, reads GAGVSQSPRYKVAKRGQDVALRCDPISGHVSLFWYQQALGQGPEFLTYFQNEAQLDKSGLPSDRFFAERPEGSVSTLKIQRTQQEDSAVYLCASSSQGFWNTGELFFGEGSRLTVL.

This chain links TRBV10-3 with TRBJ2-1; TRBD2 matches 10 bases. Trimming at V came to 0 bases and at J to 10 bases, leaving 9 bases not matched to a gene. The CDR3 is 16 residues long. Germline V CDR1 and CDR2: ENHRY, SYGVKD. CDR3 residues: CAISESTSGTAMEQFF. The CDR3 DNA follows: TGTGCCATCAGTGAGTCAACTAGCGGGACGGCCATGGAGCAGTTCTTC.

The rearrangement links TRBV30 to TRBJ1-1; TRBD1 is a possible D gene (5 bases). The V gene lost 3 bases and the J gene lost 1 base, with 12 bases spanning the gap. The V gene's germline CDR1 is GTSNPN and CDR2 SVGIG (reference sequence). The CDR3 loop spans 14 amino acids. The CDR3 nucleotides read TGTGCCTGGAGGGGGGGACGGAAGAACACTGAAGCTTTCTTT. This encodes CAWRGGRKNTEAFF.

The chain couples TRBV4-3 to TRBJ2-1; D may be TRBD2 (6 bases). The CDR3 contains 14 residues. The ends were cut back, 4 bases at V and 8 bases at J, with 15 bases in the middle. Germline values: CDR1 LGHNA, CDR2 YSLEER. The CDR3 DNA follows: TGCGCCAGCAGCCCGGGACTGGGTGTGGATGAGCAGTTCTTC. Translating gives CASSPGLGVDEQFF.

This chain's CDR3 is CATSRGLGTPGETQYF. The DNA of the CDR3 is TGTGCCACCAGCAGGGGACTCGGGACCCCGGGGGAGACCCAGTACTTC. The chain is built from TRBV15 and TRBJ2-5; D is perhaps TRBD2 (6 bases). CDR3 length: 16 amino acids. V lost 3 bases and J 5 bases, leaving 19 bases between the germline ends. Looked up from germline, CDR1 is LNHNV and CDR2 is YYDKDF (reference sequence).

The CDR3 spells CASSVSSGGYNEQFF. The CDR3 bases are TGTGCCAGCAGCGTGAGTAGCGGGGGGTACAATGAGCAGTTCTTC. This chain connects TRBV9 to TRBJ2-1, with 10 bases aligning to TRBD2. V was pared by 2 bases and J by 4 bases, with 3 bases of the junction left unmatched. Germline V gives CDR1 SGDLS, CDR2 YYNGEE. The CDR3 sequence is 15 residues long. The whole variable domain, remainder taken from reference TRBV9 and TRBJ2-1, is DSGVTQTPKHLITATGQRVTLRCSPRSGDLSVYWYQQSLDQGLQFLIQYYNGEERAKGNILERFSAQQFPDLHSELNLSSLELGDSALYFCASSVSSGGYNEQFFGPGTRLTVL.

The chain couples TRBV6-5 to TRBJ2-5; 7 bases fit TRBD1. The CDR3 extends over 13 amino acids. The J segment lost 5 bases and the V segment lost 5 bases, leaving 5 bases of the junction unmatched. The germline V gene has CDR1 MNHEY and CDR2 SVGAGI. For the CDR3, the DNA is TGTGCCAGCAGTACAGGGGTGGGGGAGACCCAGTACTTC. It translates to CASSTGVGETQYF.

The table lists this clone with a count of one. The chain has TRBV19 and TRBJ2-3; D uncertain. The CDR3 extends over 10 amino acids. CDR1 and CDR2 from the germline V gene are LNHDA and SQIVND (reference sequence). Trimming shortened V by 10 bases and J by 6 bases, and 8 bases separated the two germline ends. The CDR3 region has the DNA TGTGCCACCCTTGCGGATACGCAGTATTTT. Encoded protein: CATLADTQYF.